Below are 13 T cell receptor beta chains sequenced from a single sample in a study of graft-versus-host responses after intestinal transplantation. Clones were read by immunoSEQ multiplex PCR, and TCRdb kept only the in-frame ones, dropping some. In the table there are roughly 56,000 clones, around nine tenths of which are singletons. Sequencing used PBMCs, obtained about 120 days after intestinal transplantation. The receptors come from a human patient who received an intestinal transplant, so some T cells may come from the graft donor.

The V call is TRBV28, the J call TRBJ2-7; 11 nucleotides line up with TRBD2. Germline lookup yields CDR1 MDHEN and CDR2 SYDVKM. V was clipped by 10 bases and J by 2 bases; unmatched bases: 10. The CDR3 extends over 15 amino acids. The chain's CDR3 is CAISQGLAAPYEQYF. CDR3 in DNA: TGTGCCATCTCCCAGGGACTAGCGGCACCCTACGAGCAGTACTTC.

The rearrangement uses TRBV5-1 and TRBJ2-1; D is possibly TRBD1 (5 bases). Trimming took off 4 bases at V and 0 bases at J, with 14 bases between the two ends. Germline CDR1 and CDR2: SGHRS and YFSETQ. The length of the CDR3 is 16 residues. The CDR3 coding sequence is TGCGCCAGCAGCAAAACAGGTTATGACTCCTACAATGAGCAGTTCTTC. It translates to CASSKTGYDSYNEQFF.

This clone was observed a handful of times. J is TRBJ2-5 and V is TRBV7-6; 7 nucleotides align to TRBD1. Germline trimming cut 5 bases from V and 6 bases from J; bases unmatched to any gene: 6. CDR1 is SGHVS, CDR2 FNYEAQ, per germline. This CDR3 spans 13 amino acids. The CDR3 DNA reads as TGTGCCAGCAGCGTAGGGACAGAACAGACCCAGTACTTC. It codes for CASSVGTEQTQYF.

The genes are TRBV14 and TRBJ2-6; unclear D gene. Trimming left V 1 base short and J 1 base short, with 8 bases between. From germline, CDR1 is SGHDN and CDR2 FVKESK. This CDR3 region has 16 residues. The CDR3 sequence: CASSQVGQSGANVLTF. The CDR3 nucleotides read TGTGCCAGCAGCCAAGTTGGCCAGTCTGGGGCCAACGTCCTGACTTTC.

V and J are TRBV18 and TRBJ1-6; D not resolved. Trimming removed 4 bases from V and 8 bases from J, with 9 bases in between. The CDR3 totals 13 residues. CDR1 is KGHSH and CDR2 is LQKENI in the germline V gene. CDR3 loop: CASSLTGDSPLHF. The CDR3 nucleotides are TGTGCCAGCTCACTGACGGGAGATTCACCCCTCCACTTT.

The chain combines TRBV7-3 with TRBJ2-3; 7 bases are shared with TRBD2. Trimming removed 0 bases from V and 2 bases from J; junction bases left unmatched: 14. Germline CDR1 reads SGHTA; CDR2 reads FQGTGA. The CDR3 runs to 19 residues. The chain's CDR3 is CASSLTPPMWEGSTDTQYF. The CDR3 DNA sequence: TGTGCCAGCAGCTTAACCCCCCCGATGTGGGAGGGATCCACAGATACGCAGTATTTT.

This sequence joins TRBV11-2 and TRBJ2-7; D gene uncertain. Germline CDR1 and CDR2: SGHAT and FQNNGV. The CDR3 runs to 11 residues. Trimming took off 2 bases at V and 5 bases at J, with 4 bases between the two ends. The CDR3 region has the DNA TGTGCCAGCAGCTTAATCGACGAGCAGTACTTC. This translates into CASSLIDEQYF.

The CDR3 coding sequence is TGCGCCAGCAGCTACGCCGGGACAGGGTTATCCGGGGAGCTGTTTTTT. It encodes CASSYAGTGLSGELFF. The chain joins TRBV5-1 to TRBJ2-2; 9 nucleotides match TRBD1. The ends lost 3 bases at V and 6 bases at J; junction bases unmatched: 9. The CDR3 has 16 amino acids. Germline-derived CDR1 and CDR2 are SGHRS and YFSETQ.

The V and J genes are TRBV4-1 and TRBJ2-7; 13 nucleotides agree with TRBD2. The CDR3 length is 15 residues. J gave up 5 bases and V 5 bases, and 6 bases lay outside the gene matches. In germline, CDR1 is MGHRA, CDR2 YSYEKL. The CDR3, as DNA: TGCGCCAGCAGCATTACTAGCGGGAGGGCCGACGAGCAGTACTTC. Amino acids: CASSITSGRADEQYF.

This rearrangement joins TRBV10-1 to TRBJ2-3; D not resolved. This CDR3 has 16 amino acids. V shed 6 bases and J shed 0 bases, with 16 bases lying between them. Germline V gene sequence: CDR1 WNHNN, CDR2 SYGVQD (reference sequence). CDR3 bases: TGCGCCAGCAGAGATCGGACGGATCGTAGCACAGATACGCAGTATTTT. Its protein is CASRDRTDRSTDTQYF.

V usage is TRBV19 and J usage is TRBJ2-5; 13 bases agree with TRBD2. Trimming at V came to 5 bases and at J to 5 bases, leaving 5 bases not matched to a gene. This CDR3 is 15 amino acids long. Germline V CDR1 and CDR2: LNHDA, SQIVND (reference sequence). CDR3 sequence: CASSPRTSGSETQYF. Written as DNA, the CDR3 is TGTGCCAGTAGTCCCCGGACTAGCGGGAGTGAGACCCAGTACTTC.

The J gene is TRBJ2-5, the V gene TRBV5-1; no clear D. With 0 bases removed from V and 1 base from J, the gap between germline ends came to 7 bases. Per the germline V gene, CDR1 is SGHRS and CDR2 is YFSETQ. CDR3 size: 14 residues. The CDR3 is CASSLASSQETQYF. CDR3 DNA: TGCGCCAGCAGCTTGGCCTCCAGCCAAGAGACCCAGTACTTC.

J is TRBJ2-5 and V is TRBV28, with D perhaps matching TRBD1 (5 bases). Germline-derived CDR1 and CDR2 are MDHEN and SYDVKM. The CDR3 sequence is 16 residues long. The ends were cut back, 3 bases at V and 0 bases at J, with 14 bases in the middle. CDR3 sequence reads: CASSFLRQMYQETQYF. The CDR3 coding sequence is TGTGCCAGCAGTTTCCTTAGACAGATGTACCAAGAGACCCAGTACTTC.